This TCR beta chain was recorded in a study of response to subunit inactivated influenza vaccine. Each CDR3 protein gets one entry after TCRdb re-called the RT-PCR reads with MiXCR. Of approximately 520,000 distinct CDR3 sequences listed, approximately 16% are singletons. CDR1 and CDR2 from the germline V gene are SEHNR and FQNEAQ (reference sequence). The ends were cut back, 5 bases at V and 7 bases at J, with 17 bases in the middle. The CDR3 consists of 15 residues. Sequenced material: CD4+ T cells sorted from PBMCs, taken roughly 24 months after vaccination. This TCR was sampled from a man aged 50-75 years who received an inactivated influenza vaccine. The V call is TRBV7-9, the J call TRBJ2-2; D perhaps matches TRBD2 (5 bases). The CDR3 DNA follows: TGTGCCAGCAGCGCGGACGTCGGGATCCACGGGGAGCTGTTTTTT. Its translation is CASSADVGIHGELFF.